The clone carrying this T cell receptor beta chain was found many times. The data were taken from a study of T cells in Graves' hyperthyroidism and ophthalmopathy. This CDR3 is built from 14 residues. V dropped 3 bases and J dropped 2 bases, with 12 bases sitting between them. Per germline, CDR1 DFQATT and CDR2 SNEGSKA (reference sequence). The cohort's ophthalmopathy patients, a group with duration under 3 months, had a Clinical Activity Score of at least 3 and a NOSPECS grade of at least 4. Exclusion of a patient resulted from uncontrolled infection, other autoimmune disease, pregnancy or lactation. The source material, RNA transcripts, was used to amplify TCR beta CDR3 regions. HTBI primers drove first-round RT-PCR of the TCR CDR3. MiXCR, applied by TCRdb to the multiplex PCR reads, yields one record per CDR3 protein. The sample records about 400,000 distinct CDR3 sequences, about 14% being singletons.

The sequenced sample was blood. The chain carries TRBV20-1 and TRBJ2-3, with a weak D call TRBD2 (7 bases). The TCR sequence derives from a man aged 50 to 59 with Graves' ophthalmopathy. In nucleotides, the CDR3 is TGCAGTGCTAGTTTTGGGGGGGCCACAGATACGCAGTATTTT. The encoded protein is CSASFGGATDTQYF.